The next 25 T cell receptor beta chains were all read from a single sample in a study of immune reconstitution after stem cell transplant in scleroderma. Via MiXCR, TCRdb re-called the RT-PCR reads, giving one row per CDR3 protein. This table holds about 5,600 distinct CDR3 sequences, 6.5% to 10% found once. Sampling was performed before or after autologous hematopoietic stem cell transplantation (not recorded which). The receptors were gathered from a male donor with systemic sclerosis.

V gene TRBV29-1 combines with J gene TRBJ2-1; TRBD1 or TRBD2 may be the D gene (5 bases each). The CDR3 totals 11 residues. The germline gives CDR1 SQVTM, CDR2 ANQGSEA. With 5 bases removed from V and 12 bases from J, the gap between germline ends came to 14 bases. Here the CDR3 reads CSVHGTSGQFF. The DNA for the CDR3 is TGCAGCGTTCATGGGACGTCGGGGCAGTTCTTC.

The V call is TRBV20-1, the J call TRBJ2-5, with TRBD1 identical over 9 bases. Trimming cost V 1 base and J 2 bases; bases outside gene matches: 11. Germline V gene sequence: CDR1 DFQATT, CDR2 SNEGSKA (reference sequence). This CDR3 region has 17 residues. The CDR3 here is CSARAGTGRAPQETQYF. Here the CDR3 DNA reads TGCAGTGCTAGAGCCGGGACAGGGCGCGCACCACAAGAGACCCAGTACTTC.

This clonotype was seen a handful of times. V and J are TRBV28 and TRBJ2-3, with 11 bases aligning to TRBD2. The CDR3 totals 14 residues. Germline V gene data show CDR1 as MDHEN and CDR2 as SYDVKM. The ends lost 3 bases at V and 6 bases at J; junction bases unmatched: 2. This CDR3 reads CASSFSGRADTQYF. Here the CDR3 DNA reads TGTGCCAGCAGTTTTAGCGGGAGGGCTGATACGCAGTATTTT.

The V and J genes are TRBV5-3 and TRBJ1-1; 7 positions agree with TRBD1. TRBV5-3 is an open reading frame, and its role is uncertain. V dropped 4 bases and J dropped 7; count of bases not matched to a gene: 7. CDR3 length: 13 residues. As DNA, the CDR3 is TGTGCCAGAAGCCATCGACAGGGTCTTGAAGCTTTCTTT. This encodes CARSHRQGLEAFF.

This clonotype has only a few counts. The chain has TRBV21-1 and TRBJ2-1; TRBD2, the table's D call, was not compared with the DNA. TRBV21-1 is a pseudogene locus. This CDR3 is 23 amino acids long. CDR3 region: CASSKVFALWGKVGGPSYNEQFF. The CDR3 DNA reads as TGTGCCAGCAGCAAAGTCTTCGCTTTGTGGGGCAAGGTCGGCGGGCCTTCCTACAATGAGCAGTTCTTC.

In its sample, this clonotype ranks as medium-sized (0.01 to 0.1%). CDR3 in DNA: TGCGCCAGCAGCTCCGGGACAGCAGGGAAGGGCTACACCTTC. It is translated as CASSSGTAGKGYTF. V is TRBV5-1 and J is TRBJ1-2; 7 positions match TRBD1. J was trimmed by 8 bases and V by 3 bases; bases with no gene match: 10. The germline V gene encodes CDR1 SGHRS and CDR2 YFSETQ. CDR3 length equals 14 residues.

The gene calls are TRBV13 and TRBJ2-2, with 11 bases identical to TRBD2. Germline values: CDR1 PRHDT, CDR2 FYEKMQ (reference sequence). V dropped 3 bases and J dropped 4; count of bases not matched to a gene: 7. The length of the CDR3 is 17 residues. The CDR3 protein is CASSFPTSGGLTGELFF. The CDR3 coding sequence is TGTGCCAGCAGCTTCCCAACTAGCGGGGGCCTCACCGGGGAGCTGTTTTTT.

The chain employs TRBV28 and TRBJ1-1; tentative D call: TRBD1 (5 bases). This CDR3 has 14 amino acids. Germline-derived CDR1 and CDR2 are MDHEN and SYDVKM. With 5 bases removed from V and 0 bases from J, the gap between germline ends came to 10 bases. The CDR3: CASSLRGMNTEAFF. The CDR3 DNA reads as TGTGCCAGCAGTCTGCGGGGGATGAACACTGAAGCTTTCTTT.

The CDR3 here is CASSLGLAGGYLYNEQFF. The CDR3 region has the DNA TGTGCCAGCAGCTTAGGACTAGCGGGGGGCTACCTCTACAATGAGCAGTTCTTC. This chain connects TRBV7-6 to TRBJ2-1; the match to TRBD2 covers 13 bases. The CDR3 loop spans 18 amino acids. Germline V gives CDR1 SGHVS, CDR2 FNYEAQ. Unmatched junction bases numbered 6, after V lost 1 base and J lost 3 bases.

This clonotype is termed medium-sized (0.01 to 0.1%). The chain has TRBV20-1 and TRBJ2-3; TRBD2 is a possible D gene (6 bases). The germline V gene encodes CDR1 DFQATT and CDR2 SNEGSKA (reference sequence). The CDR3 is 13 amino acids. V lost 3 bases and J 3 bases, leaving 10 bases between the germline ends. The CDR3 loop is CSASGGATDTQYF. DNA for the CDR3: TGCAGTGCTAGCGGCGGGGCGACAGATACGCAGTATTTT.

CDR3 DNA: TGCAGTGCTCAAATCTCGGGGGAAAGAGCCTCCGAGCAGTACTTC. It translates to CSAQISGERASEQYF. The chain recombines TRBV20-1 with TRBJ2-7, with D tentatively TRBD2 (6 bases). Trimming took 5 bases from V and 6 from J, leaving 23 bases between them. The CDR3 loop spans 15 amino acids. Germline V lookup: CDR1 DFQATT, CDR2 SNEGSKA (reference sequence).

The chain links TRBV7-9 to TRBJ1-1; no clear D. Trimming took off 1 base at V and 9 bases at J, with 12 bases between the two ends. Germline loops: CDR1 SEHNR, CDR2 FQNEAQ (reference sequence). The CDR3 runs 13 residues. CDR3 bases: TGTGCCAGCAGCTTAGGTTGGCTAGCTAAAGCTTTCTTT. This gives the protein CASSLGWLAKAFF.

By sample share, this clonotype is medium-sized. The V call is TRBV7-2, the J call TRBJ1-5; D is unclear. V lost 5 bases and J lost 0, with 5 bases in between. The germline V gene encodes CDR1 SGHTA and CDR2 FQGNSA. The CDR3 is 13 amino acids. CDR3 protein: CASSTYSNQPQHF. The CDR3 DNA reads as TGTGCCAGCAGCACTTATAGCAATCAGCCCCAGCATTTT.

This clonotype is classed as medium-sized (0.01 to 0.1%). The chain couples TRBV28 to TRBJ2-3; TRBD2 matches 7 bases. V shed 6 bases, J shed 6 bases, and the junction held 9 bases outside the gene matches. Germline loops: CDR1 MDHEN, CDR2 SYDVKM. The CDR3 contains 14 residues. For the CDR3, the DNA is TGTGCCAGCAGCCTGGCGGGGCGGGAGGATACGCAGTATTTT. This sequence encodes CASSLAGREDTQYF.

Judged by abundance, this clonotype is large. The chain couples TRBV28 to TRBJ1-2; weak D call: TRBD1 (6 bases). The V gene lost 7 bases and the J gene lost 3 bases, with 15 bases spanning the gap. Germline lookup yields CDR1 MDHEN and CDR2 SYDVKM. The CDR3 runs 14 residues. The CDR3 loop reads CASNQGIGYYGYTF. CDR3 nucleotide sequence: TGTGCCAGCAACCAGGGGATAGGCTACTATGGCTACACCTTC.

This clonotype is categorized as medium-sized. The chain employs TRBV5-1 and TRBJ2-2; TRBD2 agrees at 16 bases. CDR3 size: 20 residues. Trimming removed 1 base from V and 3 bases from J; junction bases left unmatched: 9. Per the germline V gene, CDR1 is SGHRS and CDR2 is YFSETQ. The CDR3: CASSLPPGLAGGPYTGELFF. Written as DNA, the CDR3 is TGCGCCAGCAGCTTGCCCCCGGGACTAGCGGGAGGGCCGTACACCGGGGAGCTGTTTTTT.

This clonotype is medium-sized. The rearrangement joins TRBV10-3 to TRBJ2-5; 8 nucleotides agree with TRBD1. V lost 4 bases to trimming and J lost 5 bases; unmatched junction nucleotides: 12. Germline V gives CDR1 ENHRY, CDR2 SYGVKD. This CDR3 has 16 amino acids. CDR3 bases: TGTGCCATCAGTGGCTTCACAGGGGGAATAGGGGAGACCCAGTACTTC. Residues: CAISGFTGGIGETQYF.

This clonotype has only a few counts. The chain joins TRBV20-1 to TRBJ2-1, with TRBD2 matching 8 bases. V dropped 1 base and J dropped 8; count of bases not matched to a gene: 4. The CDR3 has 13 amino acids. Germline CDR1 reads DFQATT; CDR2 reads SNEGSKA (reference sequence). DNA for the CDR3: TGCAGTGCTAGAGTCTCGACTAGCGATGAGCAGTTCTTC. Translation: CSARVSTSDEQFF.

This clonotype is classed as medium-sized (0.01 to 0.1%). This CDR3 is CASSFSQGRGTGELFF. Written as DNA, the CDR3 is TGCGCCAGCAGCTTCAGCCAGGGAAGAGGGACCGGGGAGCTGTTTTTT. This rearrangement joins TRBV5-1 to TRBJ2-2; D may match TRBD1 or TRBD2 (5 bases each). Germline V gene sequence: CDR1 SGHRS, CDR2 YFSETQ. The CDR3 is 16 residues long. Between the trimmed V and J ends, which lost 2 bases and 5 bases, there was a span of 16 bases.

This clonotype is deemed medium-sized. The chain employs TRBV20-1 and TRBJ1-2, with unresolved D. Germline V CDR1 and CDR2: DFQATT, SNEGSKA (reference sequence). The V gene lost 0 bases and the J gene lost 4 bases, with 21 bases spanning the gap. The CDR3 is 17 residues long. The chain's CDR3 is CSARDRSGFARGYGYTF. CDR3 DNA sequence: TGCAGTGCTAGAGATCGTTCCGGGTTTGCCAGAGGCTATGGCTACACCTTC.

This chain joins TRBV25-1 and TRBJ2-2; D is perhaps TRBD2 (5 bases). The CDR3 spans 14 residues. The V and J ends lost 1 base and 7 bases respectively, with 10 bases between them. CDR1 and CDR2 from the germline V gene are MGHDK and SYGVNS. The CDR3 reads CASSEWREGGELFF. The CDR3 DNA follows: TGTGCCAGCAGTGAATGGAGAGAGGGCGGGGAGCTGTTTTTT.

By share, this clonotype counts as medium-sized. The chain couples TRBV28 to TRBJ1-2, with D hard to call. V lost 6 bases to trimming and J lost 0 bases, with 5 bases between them. CDR1 MDHEN and CDR2 SYDVKM come from the germline V gene. The CDR3 sequence is 12 residues long. CDR3 bases: TGTGCCAGCAGATATACTAACTATGGCTACACCTTC. Encoded protein: CASRYTNYGYTF.

The chain links TRBV28 to TRBJ2-7, with TRBD2 matching 12 bases. The CDR3 totals 16 residues. CDR1 MDHEN and CDR2 SYDVKM come from the germline V gene. After removal of 5 bases from V and 0 bases from J, the junction contained 5 bases not matched to a gene. The CDR3 DNA is TGTGCCAGCAGTCGATCTAGCGGGGGGGCCTCCTACGAGCAGTACTTC. The encoded protein is CASSRSSGGASYEQYF.

By share, this clonotype counts as medium-sized. The chain is built from TRBV19 and TRBJ1-1; D remains unclear. V lost 5 bases and J lost 0, with 4 bases in between. The CDR3 spans 12 residues. Germline V gene lookup returns CDR1 LNHDA and CDR2 SQIVND (reference sequence). The DNA of the CDR3 is TGTGCCAGTAGTTATTTGAACACTGAAGCTTTCTTT. Its protein product is CASSYLNTEAFF.

This clonotype was seen more than once but under ten times. The genes are TRBV27 and TRBJ1-3; 10 bases align to TRBD1. The ends lost 6 bases at V and 0 bases at J; junction bases unmatched: 5. Per germline, CDR1 MNHEY and CDR2 SMNVEV (reference sequence). The CDR3 consists of 16 residues. In DNA, the CDR3 is TGTGCCAGCAGCCGGGACAGGGGTCACTCTGGAAACACCATATATTTT. As protein: CASSRDRGHSGNTIYF.